This T cell receptor beta chain was obtained from a study of vaccination effects on CD4 cells after COVID-19. Germline values: CDR1 SGHAT, CDR2 FQNNGV. Losses at the gene ends were 6 bases for V and 7 bases for J; bases not matched to a gene: 11. CDR3 size: 16 residues. Viral peptide pool expansion of antigen-specific CD4+ T cells preceded sequencing in the ViraFEST assay. Following culture for around 10 days, CD4+ T cells were isolated. Turning to this clone: What it recognizes is unknown.

Generated by immunoSEQ multiplex PCR, the TCRdb table keeps only in-frame clones and is missing some. This table has 20,000 to 25,000 clones, about three quarters appearing once. Broader study findings: Healthy vaccine recipients' vaccine-induced clones were almost all SARS-CoV-2 mono-reactive.

The source is a human donor who received a COVID-19 vaccine. The sequences come from CD4+ T cells from PBMCs cultured with HCoV-229E spike peptides, collected before COVID-19 vaccination. The gene calls are TRBV11-2 and TRBJ2-1, with 11 bases that match TRBD2. The CDR3 nucleotides read TGTGCCAGCAGTTATTTAGCGGGGGGGCCGGGGAATGAGCAGTTCTTC. Its protein is CASSYLAGGPGNEQFF.